One and the same sample provided the 19 T cell receptor beta chains below, sequenced in a study of T cells after yellow fever vaccination. TCRdb analysed the 5' RACE reads with MiXCR anew, one entry per CDR3 protein. This sample carries fewer than 100,000 distinct CDR3 sequences, under 9% of them seen once, and the ten largest clones take 15% to 20%. The input for sequencing was CD8+ T cells not binding an NS4B(214-222) dextramer, sorted from PBMCs, taken roughly 14 days after the first yellow fever vaccination. These receptors were taken from a man between 18 and 35 years old who received the YFV17D yellow fever vaccine.

This chain uses TRBV9 with TRBJ2-5, with 15 nucleotides matching TRBD2. From germline, CDR1 is SGDLS and CDR2 YYNGEE. The CDR3 loop spans 15 amino acids. J gave up 5 bases and V 4 bases, and 3 bases lay outside the gene matches. CDR3: CASSIGTSGGETQYF. DNA of the CDR3: TGTGCCAGCAGCATCGGGACTAGCGGGGGGGAGACCCAGTACTTC.

The V gene is TRBV29-1, the J gene TRBJ2-1, with D possibly TRBD1 on 6 matching bases. CDR1 is SQVTM, CDR2 ANQGSEA, per germline. V was cut by 7 bases and J by 0 bases, with 10 bases left in between. This CDR3 is 13 amino acids long. CDR3 residues: CSGTGISYNEQFF. CDR3 coding DNA: TGCAGCGGTACAGGGATCTCCTACAATGAGCAGTTCTTC.

V is TRBV6-2 or TRBV6-3 and J is TRBJ2-7, with unresolved D. Per the germline V gene, CDR1 is MNHEY and CDR2 is SVGEGT. The CDR3 spans 13 residues. V was clipped by 3 bases and J by 0 bases, with 6 bases between them. The CDR3 loop is CASSYPLSYEQYV. CDR3 sequence (DNA): TGTGCCAGCAGTTATCCTCTCTCCTACGAGCAGTACGTC.

At least ten counts were recorded for this clonotype. CDR3 in DNA: TGTGCCACCAGCAGCGAGATATCCCCACAAGAGACCCAGTACTTC. This codes for CATSSEISPQETQYF. V is TRBV15 and J is TRBJ2-5; D not certain. This CDR3 comprises 15 residues. Trimming shortened V by 3 bases and J by 2 bases, and 13 bases separated the two germline ends. Germline V gene sequence: CDR1 LNHNV, CDR2 YYDKDF (reference sequence). The whole variable domain, remainder taken from reference TRBV15 and TRBJ2-5, is DAMVIQNPRYQVTQFGKPVTLSCSQTLNHNVMYWYQQKSSQAPKLLFHYYDKDFNNEADTPDNFQSRRPNTSFCFLDIRSPGLGDTAMYLCATSSEISPQETQYFGPGTRLLVL.

V and J are TRBV19 and TRBJ1-6; D is uncertain. This CDR3 is 14 amino acids long. Trimming removed 9 bases from V and 6 bases from J, with 15 bases in between. CDR1 is LNHDA and CDR2 is SQIVND in the germline V gene (reference sequence). The CDR3 spells CARPSRLVNSPLHF. The CDR3 coding sequence is TGTGCCAGGCCTAGCCGCCTCGTTAATTCACCCCTCCACTTT.

In its sample, this clonotype was seen a few times. In DNA, the CDR3 is TGTGCCAGCAAGACAGACTACCGGGACAGGGGTTCAGGACTCTATGGCTACACCTTC. Amino acids: CASKTDYRDRGSGLYGYTF. The chain couples TRBV6-1 to TRBJ1-2, with 10 bases lining up with TRBD1. Germline V gives CDR1 MNHNS, CDR2 SASEGT. After removal of 7 bases from V and 4 bases from J, the junction contained 21 bases not matched to a gene. This CDR3 is 19 amino acids long.

This chain connects TRBV27 to TRBJ2-3; the D gene is possibly TRBD2 (6 bases). Per the germline V gene, CDR1 is MNHEY and CDR2 is SMNVEV (reference sequence). This CDR3 comprises 14 residues. V lost 3 bases and J 3 bases, leaving 10 bases between the germline ends. This CDR3 is CASSFGGYTDTQYF. DNA of the CDR3: TGTGCCAGCAGTTTCGGGGGTTATACAGATACGCAGTATTTT.

This clonotype appeared a few times. The V and J genes are TRBV20-1 and TRBJ2-5, with 11 bases aligning to TRBD2. Germline CDR1 reads DFQATT; CDR2 reads SNEGSKA (reference sequence). V trimming: 6 bases; J trimming: 4 bases; junction bases outside the gene matches: 10. The CDR3 spans 15 residues. The CDR3 sequence: CSAPRAGTSGETQYF. In DNA form, the CDR3 reads TGCAGTGCGCCGAGAGCCGGGACTAGCGGAGAGACCCAGTACTTC.

This clonotype was picked up a small number of times. The V call is TRBV5-1, the J call TRBJ2-1; 16 bases are shared with TRBD2. Germline loops: CDR1 SGHRS, CDR2 YFSETQ. With V trimmed by 4 bases and J by 0 bases, 7 bases remained unmatched. CDR3 size: 19 residues. The DNA of the CDR3 is TGCGCCAGCAGCGACGGGACTAGCGGGGGGGCTAGCTCCTACAATGAGCAGTTCTTC. It encodes CASSDGTSGGASSYNEQFF. Full variable domain (outside the CDR3, taken from reference TRBV5-1 and TRBJ2-1): KAGVTQTPRYLIKTRGQQVTLSCSPISGHRSVSWYQQTPGQGLQFLFEYFSETQRNKGNFPGRFSGRQFSNSRSEMNVSTLELGDSALYLCASSDGTSGGASSYNEQFFGPGTRLTVL.

This clonotype was counted only a few times. The V gene is TRBV20-1, the J gene TRBJ2-3; 7 nucleotides align to TRBD2. Germline values: CDR1 DFQATT, CDR2 SNEGSKA (reference sequence). This CDR3 is built from 16 residues. J was trimmed by 3 bases and V by 3 bases; bases with no gene match: 12. CDR3 amino acids: CSASLGDYSLTDTQYF. The CDR3 DNA reads TGCAGTGCTAGTTTGGGGGACTATTCCCTTACAGATACGCAGTATTTT.

The J gene is TRBJ1-4, the V gene TRBV5-1; D gene ambiguous. V was shortened by 0 bases and J by 8 bases, with 17 bases between the two germline ends. The V gene's germline CDR1 is SGHRS and CDR2 YFSETQ. CDR3 length: 16 residues. This chain's CDR3 is CASSLASTGFSEKLFF. The CDR3 DNA sequence: TGCGCCAGCAGCTTGGCCTCTACGGGGTTTAGCGAAAAACTGTTTTTT.

This clonotype was counted at least ten times. The chain employs TRBV4-1 and TRBJ2-5; 9 nucleotides align to TRBD1. V shed 0 bases, J shed 2 bases, and the junction held 13 bases outside the gene matches. The CDR3 covers 19 residues. CDR1 is MGHRA, CDR2 YSYEKL, per germline. CDR3 coding DNA: TGCGCCAGCAGCCAAGATGGTTTTCCGGGACAGGGCTTTCAAGAGACCCAGTACTTC. This sequence encodes CASSQDGFPGQGFQETQYF.

The rearrangement links TRBV20-1 to TRBJ1-5; no definite D call. In germline, CDR1 is DFQATT, CDR2 SNEGSKA (reference sequence). Trimming took off 6 bases at V and 3 bases at J, with 9 bases between the two ends. CDR3 length equals 12 residues. The CDR3 nucleotides read TGCAGTGCCCAGCCCCCCAATCAGCCCCAGCATTTT. Translating gives CSAQPPNQPQHF.

This clonotype turned up a few times. This sequence joins TRBV11-2 and TRBJ2-1; D might be TRBD2 (6 bases). The germline V gene has CDR1 SGHAT and CDR2 FQNNGV. V dropped 3 bases and J dropped 5 bases, with 14 bases sitting between them. CDR3 length: 15 residues. CDR3: CASSFLGGYNNEQFF. As DNA, the CDR3 is TGTGCCAGCAGCTTCCTCGGGGGATATAACAATGAGCAGTTCTTC.

This clonotype has a handful of counts. J is TRBJ1-4 and V is TRBV4-3; 8 bases are shared with TRBD1. The CDR3 is 16 amino acids. V dropped 5 bases and J dropped 2; count of bases not matched to a gene: 7. Germline loops: CDR1 LGHNA, CDR2 YSLEER. CDR3 bases: TGCGCCAGCAGCTTCGTTTCAGGGGGCACTAATGAAAAACTGTTTTTT. The encoded protein is CASSFVSGGTNEKLFF.

This clonotype was counted a few times. The chain employs TRBV29-1 and TRBJ2-7, with D tentatively TRBD2 (5 bases). The CDR3 spans 12 residues. The ends were cut back, 3 bases at V and 3 bases at J, with 9 bases in the middle. The germline V gene has CDR1 SQVTM and CDR2 ANQGSEA. CDR3 region: CSVDDGNYEQYF. The CDR3 DNA sequence: TGCAGCGTTGACGACGGGAACTACGAGCAGTACTTC.

This chain uses TRBV4-1 with TRBJ2-5; possibly TRBD1 for D (5 bases). CDR1 and CDR2 (germline): MGHRA, YSYEKL. The CDR3 runs 13 residues. V was cut by 5 bases and J by 5 bases, with 12 bases left in between. The CDR3 reads CASSTRVWETQYF. CDR3 DNA: TGCGCCAGCAGCACCAGGGTTTGGGAGACCCAGTACTTC.

The table lists this clonotype with a few counts. V is TRBV10-3 and J is TRBJ1-5, with a tentative D call TRBD1 (5 bases). Trimming removed 0 bases from V and 0 bases from J, with 9 bases in between. CDR1 and CDR2 (germline): ENHRY, SYGVKD. This CDR3 spans 16 amino acids. CDR3 loop: CAISESQGNSNQPQHF. CDR3 sequence (DNA): TGTGCCATCAGTGAGTCCCAGGGTAATAGCAATCAGCCCCAGCATTTT.

This clonotype was counted at least ten times. This sequence joins TRBV12-3 or TRBV12-4 and TRBJ2-5; tentatively, D is TRBD2 (6 bases). The CDR3 loop spans 14 amino acids. V was cut by 3 bases and J by 1 base, with 9 bases left in between. In nucleotides, the CDR3 is TGTGCCAGCAGTTTCGGACTAACCCAAGAGACCCAGTACTTC. Translating it yields CASSFGLTQETQYF.